This T cell receptor (beta chain) originates from a study of cytomegalovirus exposure and HLA in healthy donors. Notes on the study in general: Most of the TCR beta V segments (in an earlier analysis) were productive either about 87% or about 30% of the time. Confirmation in vitro established that a few CMV-associated chains were specific for CMV antigens.

It was with 60 Vbeta and 13 Jbeta primers that the PCR ran. Study processing details: Later reanalysis found around 74 million unique TCR beta chains, roughly 10 million of them shared. This table comes from immunoSEQ multiplex PCR, and its TCRdb copy is limited to in-frame clones, with some not included. V and J calls and clone size are those listed in that table; D and trimming were worked out from the DNA. This table has around 95,000 clones, about four fifths appearing once. This clone was counted a few times. The target antigen is unknown. Looked up from germline, CDR1 is SGHVS and CDR2 is FQNEAQ. The CDR3 consists of 14 residues. With 1 base removed from V and 5 bases from J, the gap between germline ends came to 8 bases.

Sequenced material: PBMCs. This receptor was taken from a woman in her thirties or forties in good health and CMV-seropositive. The rearrangement links TRBV7-8 to TRBJ2-2; weak D call: TRBD1 (6 bases). This chain's CDR3 is CASSLGTGTGELFF. The CDR3 bases are TGTGCCAGCAGCTTAGGAACAGGGACCGGGGAGCTGTTTTTT.